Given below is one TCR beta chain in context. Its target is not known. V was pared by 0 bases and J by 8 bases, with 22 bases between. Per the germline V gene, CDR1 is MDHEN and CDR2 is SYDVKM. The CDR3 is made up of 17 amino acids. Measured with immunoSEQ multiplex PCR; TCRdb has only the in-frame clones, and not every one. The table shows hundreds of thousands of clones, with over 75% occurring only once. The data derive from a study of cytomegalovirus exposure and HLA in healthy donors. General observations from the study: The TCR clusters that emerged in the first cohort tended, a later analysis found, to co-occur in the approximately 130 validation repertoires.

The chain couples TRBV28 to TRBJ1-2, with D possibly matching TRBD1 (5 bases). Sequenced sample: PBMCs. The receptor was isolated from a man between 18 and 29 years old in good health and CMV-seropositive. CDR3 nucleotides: TGTGCCAGCAGTTTATGGAGGGACCGAAAGGTCTCCAAGGGCTACACCTTC. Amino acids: CASSLWRDRKVSKGYTF.